The next 6 T cell receptor beta chains were all read from a single sample in a study of blood T cells in healthy people across ages. A second PCR of about 6 to 11 cycles used a sample-barcoded 5' primer and a J-beta primer mix. MiXCR was run by TCRdb on the 5' RACE reads, yielding one entry per CDR3 protein. Of about 1 million distinct CDR3 sequences in the sample, around 43% were seen once. The source material was blood. Every receptor here comes from a woman aged 55-69 years in good health.

This chain connects TRBV6-5 to TRBJ2-7, with D possibly matching TRBD2 (6 bases). Trimming stripped 6 bases from V and 2 bases from J, with 17 bases between. Germline V gene lookup returns CDR1 MNHEY and CDR2 SVGAGI. The CDR3 runs 15 residues. The CDR3 nucleotides are TGTGCCAGCAGCAACATACTAGCCGATACCTACGAGCAGTACTTC. Protein product: CASSNILADTYEQYF.

This clonotype was observed at least ten times. The rearrangement uses TRBV29-1 and TRBJ2-6, with D perhaps TRBD1 (6 bases). Germline assignment: CDR1 SQVTM and CDR2 ANQGSEA. The CDR3 is 15 residues long. V was pared by 7 bases and J by 2 bases, with 15 bases between. The CDR3 nucleotides read TGCAGCGCTACCCATCCAGGGGCTGGGGCCAACGTCCTGACTTTC. It translates to CSATHPGAGANVLTF. The full variable domain, with the rest looked up from reference TRBV29-1 and TRBJ2-6, is SAVISQKPSRDICQRGTSLTIQCQVDSQVTMMFWYRQQPGQSLTLIATANQGSEATYESGFVIDKFPISRPNLTFSTLTVSNMSPEDSSIYLCSATHPGAGANVLTFGAGSRLTVL.

This chain uses TRBV6-6 with TRBJ2-4; tentatively, D is TRBD1 (8 bases). This CDR3 spans 14 amino acids. Trimming pared 7 bases from V and 13 bases from J, leaving 23 bases between. Germline CDR1 is MNHNY and CDR2 is SVGAGI (reference sequence). In DNA form, the CDR3 reads TGTGCCAGCACGTGGGCGACAGGGGACGGGGGGCAGTACTTC. Translated, it gives CASTWATGDGGQYF.

This clonotype has ten or more counts. This rearrangement joins TRBV7-2 to TRBJ1-2, with D perhaps matching TRBD1 (5 bases). This CDR3 has 16 residues. The germline V gene has CDR1 SGHTA and CDR2 FQGNSA. Deletions cut 0 bases from V and 8 bases from J, with 19 bases between. This CDR3 is CASSLAPGRRAQGYTF. CDR3 nucleotide sequence: TGTGCCAGCAGCTTAGCTCCGGGACGACGGGCCCAAGGCTACACCTTC.

Only one count was recorded for this clonotype. The chain recombines TRBV6-2 or TRBV6-3 with TRBJ2-5, with a tentative D call TRBD2 (6 bases). The length of the CDR3 is 13 residues. V lost 5 bases and J 9 bases, leaving 16 bases between the germline ends. CDR1 and CDR2 from the germline V gene are MNHEY and SVGEGT. The CDR3 loop reads CASSMEGWEAQYF. CDR3 DNA sequence: TGTGCCAGCAGTATGGAGGGCTGGGAGGCCCAGTACTTC.

The chain is built from TRBV9 and TRBJ1-5, with a weak D call TRBD1 (6 bases). In germline, CDR1 is SGDLS, CDR2 YYNGEE. The V end was cut by 2 bases, the J end by 4 bases, with 13 bases between. The length of the CDR3 is 15 residues. CDR3 loop: CASSVGGGRNQPQHF. CDR3 nucleotides: TGTGCCAGCAGCGTGGGGGGCGGACGAAATCAGCCCCAGCATTTT.